This TCR beta chain was identified in a study of T cell repertoires and HLA-DP antigens. CD4+ T cells were isolated untouched, approximately 98% pure. Method: immunoSEQ multiplex PCR; TCRdb's copy keeps in-frame clones and lacks some. This table holds around 100,000 clones, 92% found once. Concerning this clone itself: Its matching antigen is unknown.

This CDR3 comprises 15 residues. Germline lookup yields CDR1 SGHAT and CDR2 FQNNGV. Trimming cost V 3 bases and J 0 bases, with 12 bases left between them. The genes are TRBV11-2 and TRBJ2-7, with D possibly matching TRBD2 (5 bases). Material: CD4+ T cells from PBMCs. This receptor was identified in a woman under 30 in good health and CMV-seronegative. CDR3 nucleotides: TGTGCCAGCAGCTTGGAGACCGGGAACTCCTACGAGCAGTACTTC. Its translation is CASSLETGNSYEQYF. Looking up the rest from reference TRBV11-2 and TRBJ2-7 gives the full variable domain: EAGVAQSPRYKIIEKRQSVAFWCNPISGHATLYWYQQILGQGPKLLIQFQNNGVVDDSQLPKDRFSAERLKGVDSTLKIQPAKLEDSAVYLCASSLETGNSYEQYFGPGTRLTVT.